This TCR beta chain appears in the sequencing data of a study of blood T cell repertoires in COVID-19. V shed 3 bases and J shed 0 bases, with 9 bases lying between them. CDR1 SGDLS and CDR2 YYNGEE come from the germline V gene. This CDR3 is 15 amino acids long. Produced via immunoSEQ multiplex PCR; TCRdb's table is partial and in-frame only. The sample contains over 200,000 clones, 86% of which appear only once. Sequenced: peripheral blood. The chain uses TRBV9 and TRBJ2-2, with D perhaps TRBD1 (6 bases). The source of this sequence is a man aged 50 or older with COVID-19, enrolled during active disease. CDR3: CASSARGANTGELFF. The CDR3 nucleotides read TGTGCCAGCAGCGCCAGGGGAGCGAACACCGGGGAGCTGTTTTTT.